One and the same sample provided the 19 T cell receptor beta chains below, sequenced in a study of shared clonotypes between healthy human individuals. The assay was immunoSEQ multiplex PCR, and TCRdb's table has in-frame clones only and misses some. Altogether around 1,100,000 clones are present, approximately 80% being singletons, with the ten largest covering almost 0.9%. The sample taken for sequencing was memory CD4+ T cells from PBMCs. Documented subset: CD45RA-negative fraction. These receptors came from a man aged 18 to 30 in good health. Some clones in this sample may be carry-over from other donors' samples.

This clone was counted ten times or more. The chain links TRBV4-1 to TRBJ1-4; 10 nucleotides agree with TRBD1. There are 16 residues in the CDR3. Germline values: CDR1 MGHRA, CDR2 YSYEKL. Trimming took 4 bases from V and 7 from J; bases not matched to a gene: 9. CDR3 DNA sequence: TGCGCCAGCAGCCCTCCGATCAGACAGGGGGCTGAAAAACTGTTTTTT. Amino acids: CASSPPIRQGAEKLFF.

This clone has only a few counts. The J gene is TRBJ2-1, the V gene TRBV6-6; maybe TRBD1 (5 bases). CDR3 length: 13 amino acids. CDR1 is MNHNY and CDR2 is SVGAGI in the germline V gene (reference sequence). V was trimmed by 6 bases and J by 7 bases, leaving 13 bases between them. The CDR3 loop is CASSLPPGNEQFF. The DNA of the CDR3 is TGTGCCAGCAGCCTTCCTCCAGGGAATGAGCAGTTCTTC.

V and J are TRBV28 and TRBJ1-5, with 11 bases that match TRBD1. The junction had 9 bases not matched to a gene; V was cut back by 6 bases and J by 8 bases. This CDR3 contains 15 residues. Germline V lookup: CDR1 MDHEN, CDR2 SYDVKM. CDR3 amino acids: CASSTGTGGLKPQHF. CDR3 in DNA: TGTGCCAGCAGCACCGGGACAGGGGGTTTGAAGCCCCAGCATTTT.

The chain is built from TRBV18 and TRBJ2-5, with a tentative D call TRBD1 (5 bases). The V and J ends lost 6 bases and 2 bases respectively, with 13 bases between them. Germline values: CDR1 KGHSH, CDR2 LQKENI. CDR3 length: 14 residues. This CDR3 reads CASSLDRIQETQYF. The CDR3 DNA reads as TGTGCCAGCTCGCTAGACAGAATTCAAGAGACCCAGTACTTC.

The chain joins TRBV19 to TRBJ2-7; weak D call: TRBD1 (6 bases). There are 15 residues in the CDR3. Deletions cut 3 bases from V and 1 base from J, with 13 bases between. Germline lookup yields CDR1 LNHDA and CDR2 SQIVND (reference sequence). The CDR3 DNA reads as TGTGCCAGTAGTATTAAGACAGGACCTTCCTACGAGCAGTACTTC. Encoded protein: CASSIKTGPSYEQYF. The whole variable domain, remainder taken from reference TRBV19 and TRBJ2-7, is DGGITQSPKYLFRKEGQNVTLSCEQNLNHDAMYWYRQDPGQGLRLIYYSQIVNDFQKGDIAEGYSVSREKKESFPLTVTSAQKNPTAFYLCASSIKTGPSYEQYFGPGTRLTVT.

This clone was picked up one time. The rearrangement uses TRBV20-1 and TRBJ1-2; D perhaps matches TRBD1 (6 bases). From germline, CDR1 is DFQATT and CDR2 SNEGSKA (reference sequence). The CDR3 length is 11 residues. V lost 3 bases, J lost 6 bases, and 8 bases lay in between. CDR3 sequence reads: CSASRGNGYTF. The CDR3 region has the DNA TGCAGTGCTAGCAGGGGAAATGGCTACACCTTC.

In its sample, this clone was seen a few times. CDR3 protein: CASSPGTRASYEQYF. CDR3 nucleotide sequence: TGTGCCAGCAGCCCCGGGACTCGGGCTTCCTACGAGCAGTACTTC. J is TRBJ2-7 and V is TRBV7-8, with TRBD2 as a possible D gene (6 bases). The CDR3 length is 15 residues. The germline V and J ends were trimmed by 5 bases and 1 base, with 15 bases remaining between them. Germline CDR1 SGHVS, CDR2 FQNEAQ. The whole variable domain, filled in from reference TRBV7-8 and TRBJ2-7, reads GAGVSQSPRYKVAKRGQDVALRCDPISGHVSLFWYQQALGQGPEFLTYFQNEAQLDKSGLPSDRFFAERPEGSVSTLKIQRTQQEDSAVYLCASSPGTRASYEQYFGPGTRLTVT.

This chain joins TRBV4-1 and TRBJ1-2, with no clear D. The V end was cut by 2 bases, the J end by 8 bases, with 15 bases between. Per germline, CDR1 MGHRA and CDR2 YSYEKL. The CDR3 runs to 14 residues. The CDR3 nucleotides read TGCGCCAGCAGCCAACCTGGAAAAAAGAGAGGCTACACCTTC. Its protein product is CASSQPGKKRGYTF.

In nucleotides, the CDR3 is TGTGCCAGCTCACCAAGCTTCGGGTGGGCTGGTGGCTACACCTTC. This encodes CASSPSFGWAGGYTF. V and J are TRBV18 and TRBJ1-2; D remains unclear. Germline CDR1 and CDR2: KGHSH and LQKENI. Trimming removed 2 bases at V and 7 bases at J, with 17 bases between. This CDR3 comprises 15 residues.

Notes on this clone: Other DNA sequences of this sample code for an identical CDR3. The chain couples TRBV2 to TRBJ2-5; D remains unclear. CDR3 length: 11 residues. Trimming took off 4 bases at V and 5 bases at J, with 5 bases between the two ends. Germline-derived CDR1 and CDR2 are SNHLY and FYNNEI. CDR3 sequence reads: CASSVLETQYF. CDR3 bases: TGTGCCAGCAGTGTTCTTGAGACCCAGTACTTC.

This chain connects TRBV11-3 to TRBJ2-7; D remains unclear. The V gene lost 1 base and the J gene lost 5 bases, with 9 bases spanning the gap. This CDR3 has 13 residues. Germline V gives CDR1 SGHNT, CDR2 YENEEA. DNA for the CDR3: TGTGCCAGCAGCTTAGCCCAAGGAAACGAGCAGTACTTC. It codes for CASSLAQGNEQYF.

The V call is TRBV5-1, the J call TRBJ2-5; TRBD1 matches 8 bases. V was pared by 5 bases and J by 5 bases, with 5 bases of the junction left unmatched. This CDR3 has 13 residues. Per germline, CDR1 SGHRS and CDR2 YFSETQ. The CDR3, as DNA: TGCGCCAGCAGTTCGAACAGGGGGGAGACCCAGTACTTC. It is translated as CASSSNRGETQYF.

The chain joins TRBV4-2 to TRBJ2-5, with TRBD2 matching over 7 bases. Germline V gene sequence: CDR1 LGHNA, CDR2 YNFKEQ. The CDR3 has 16 residues. V gave up 4 bases and J gave up 10 bases; unmatched junction bases: 18. CDR3 nucleotide sequence: TGTGCCAGCAGCCCACACCCCCGAGCGGGACCGGTTGACCAGTACTTC. Protein product: CASSPHPRAGPVDQYF.

Only a few counts were recorded for this clone. This chain's CDR3 is CASSLLGQGGNEQFF. The CDR3 DNA sequence: TGCGCCAGCAGCTTGTTGGGACAGGGCGGGAATGAGCAGTTCTTC. This chain uses TRBV5-1 with TRBJ2-1; 9 bases fit TRBD1. CDR1 and CDR2 (germline): SGHRS, YFSETQ. The CDR3 runs 15 residues. J lost 7 bases, V lost 1 base, and 6 bases had no gene match.

The gene calls are TRBV2 and TRBJ1-2; TRBD1 matches at 7 bases. The CDR3 covers 13 residues. In germline, CDR1 is SNHLY, CDR2 FYNNEI. Germline trimming cut 6 bases from V and 8 bases from J; bases unmatched to any gene: 9. CDR3 DNA sequence: TGTGCCAGCAGAGCCGGGACAGTCGGCGGCTACACCTTC. It encodes CASRAGTVGGYTF.

V and J are TRBV6-1 and TRBJ2-5; tentative D call: TRBD1 (6 bases). Germline V gives CDR1 MNHNS, CDR2 SASEGT. This CDR3 is built from 14 residues. V lost 0 bases and J lost 5, with 10 bases in between. CDR3 sequence reads: CASSEANRVETQYF. Here the CDR3 DNA reads TGTGCCAGCAGTGAAGCGAACAGGGTGGAGACCCAGTACTTC.

This chain links TRBV2 with TRBJ1-1, with 8 bases identical to TRBD1. The germline gives CDR1 SNHLY, CDR2 FYNNEI. After removal of 6 bases from V and 6 bases from J, the junction contained 9 bases not matched to a gene. The CDR3 extends over 14 amino acids. CDR3 in amino acids: CASRGQGAPAEAFF. CDR3 nucleotide sequence: TGTGCCAGCAGAGGCCAGGGGGCGCCCGCTGAAGCTTTCTTT.

The chain has TRBV11-2 and TRBJ1-1; D not resolved. Trimming removed 1 base at V and 1 base at J, with 10 bases between. Germline-derived CDR1 and CDR2 are SGHAT and FQNNGV. The CDR3 has 15 residues. The CDR3 DNA sequence: TGTGCCAGCAGCTTAGCAGGAGGCCGGAACACTGAAGCTTTCTTT. Translated: CASSLAGGRNTEAFF. The full variable domain, its missing parts supplied by reference TRBV11-2 and TRBJ1-1, is EAGVAQSPRYKIIEKRQSVAFWCNPISGHATLYWYQQILGQGPKLLIQFQNNGVVDDSQLPKDRFSAERLKGVDSTLKIQPAKLEDSAVYLCASSLAGGRNTEAFFGQGTRLTVV.

This chain connects TRBV4-2 to TRBJ2-1; TRBD2 aligns across 9 bases. The junction had 4 bases not matched to a gene; V was cut back by 1 base and J by 6 bases. The CDR3 length is 15 residues. CDR1 and CDR2 (germline): LGHNA, YNFKEQ. The CDR3 nucleotides are TGTGCCAGCAGCCAAGTTAGCGGGGGCCTCAATGAGCAGTTCTTC. Protein sequence: CASSQVSGGLNEQFF.